The entry below describes one T cell receptor (beta chain). Some clones are missing from TCRdb's copy, which holds only in-frame ones; the method was immunoSEQ multiplex PCR. Found here are tens of thousands of clones, around 90% of them singletons; the top ten hold 0.3% to 0.4%. The data belong to a study of OX40 agonist ivuxolimab in advanced cancers. The CDR3 is 18 amino acids. Germline V gene sequence: CDR1 LNHNV, CDR2 YYDKDF (reference sequence). Germline trimming cut 0 bases from V and 8 bases from J; bases unmatched to any gene: 13. This receptor was taken from an adult with an advanced solid tumor such as melanoma, head and neck, liver or kidney cancer. The genes are TRBV15 and TRBJ2-2; 9 bases fit TRBD2. This specimen was CD4+ or CD8+ T cells sorted from blood, taken in a trial of the OX40 agonist ivuxolimab. The CDR3 protein is CATSRDSPSGVEMGELFF. The CDR3 bases are TGTGCCACCAGCAGAGATTCCCCTAGCGGGGTGGAGATGGGGGAGCTGTTTTTT.